This T cell receptor beta chain originates from a study of T-cell reconstitution after alpha-beta-depleted transplantation in children. This clonotype was counted between two and nine times. Its cognate antigen is unknown. As it was prepared, the TCRbeta library received unique molecular identifiers. TCRdb independently ran MiXCR on the PCR reads; one entry per CDR3 protein. The table lists some 440,000 distinct CDR3 sequences, around 15% of them singletons. Study-wide results and limits: From newly produced T cells came most of the T-cell counts and diversity one year after transplant.

The source is a boy under two years old who had a stem cell transplant for Wiskott-Aldrich syndrome, so the T cells may come from the graft donor. The source material was PBMCs, mostly from graft donor cells, sampled 360 days after TCRalphabeta/CD19-depleted stem cell transplant.

The CDR3 spells CASSESETGSRQYF. The CDR3 nucleotides read TGCGCCAGCAGTGAGTCTGAGACAGGGAGCCGGCAGTACTTC. The chain carries TRBV10-1 and TRBJ2-7, with 7 bases aligning to TRBD1. The CDR3 sequence is 14 residues long. Trimming cost V 0 bases and J 9 bases; bases outside gene matches: 8. Germline-derived CDR1 and CDR2 are WNHNN and SYGVQD (reference sequence).